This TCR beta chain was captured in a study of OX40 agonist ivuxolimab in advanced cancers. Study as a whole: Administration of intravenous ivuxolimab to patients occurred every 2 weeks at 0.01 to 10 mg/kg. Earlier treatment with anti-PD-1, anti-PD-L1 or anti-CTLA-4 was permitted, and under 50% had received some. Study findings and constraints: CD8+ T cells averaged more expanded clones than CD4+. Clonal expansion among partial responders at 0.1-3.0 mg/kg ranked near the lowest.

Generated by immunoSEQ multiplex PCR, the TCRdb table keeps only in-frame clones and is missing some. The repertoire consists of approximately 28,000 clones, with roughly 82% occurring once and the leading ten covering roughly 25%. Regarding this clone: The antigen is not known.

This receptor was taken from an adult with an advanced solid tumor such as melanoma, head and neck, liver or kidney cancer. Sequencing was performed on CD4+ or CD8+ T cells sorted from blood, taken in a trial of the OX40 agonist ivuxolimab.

Here the CDR3 DNA reads TGTGCCAGCAGTTACTCCGGGACAGGGTTCATCTACGAGCAGTACTTC. Encoded protein: CASSYSGTGFIYEQYF. This chain uses TRBV6-5 with TRBJ2-7; 9 bases fit TRBD1. Germline V lookup: CDR1 MNHEY, CDR2 SVGAGI. The CDR3 is 16 amino acids. Trimming cost V 0 bases and J 3 bases; bases outside gene matches: 6.